This entry describes one T cell receptor (beta chain). Its target is unknown. Sequencing was performed with immunoSEQ multiplex PCR; in TCRdb, only in-frame clones are kept and a portion is missing. The sample includes about 24,000 clones, about 87% of them seen just once. This specimen comes from a study of T cells in localized non-small cell lung cancer. Study conclusions and caveats: Clonality of T cells reached its maximum in uninvolved adjacent lung, surpassing tumor.

Germline V gives CDR1 SGHDT, CDR2 YYEEEE. V dropped 4 bases and J dropped 3; count of bases not matched to a gene: 10. The CDR3 consists of 16 residues. Sequencing used peripheral blood mononuclear cells, obtained before any cancer treatment. This TCR derives from a woman between 40 and 69 years old with stage III lung adenocarcinoma. V usage is TRBV5-6 and J usage is TRBJ2-1, with 7 nucleotides matching TRBD1. The CDR3 nucleotides read TGTGCCAGCAGCCTGAACCGGGGACAGATCTACAATGAGCAGTTCTTC. This codes for CASSLNRGQIYNEQFF.